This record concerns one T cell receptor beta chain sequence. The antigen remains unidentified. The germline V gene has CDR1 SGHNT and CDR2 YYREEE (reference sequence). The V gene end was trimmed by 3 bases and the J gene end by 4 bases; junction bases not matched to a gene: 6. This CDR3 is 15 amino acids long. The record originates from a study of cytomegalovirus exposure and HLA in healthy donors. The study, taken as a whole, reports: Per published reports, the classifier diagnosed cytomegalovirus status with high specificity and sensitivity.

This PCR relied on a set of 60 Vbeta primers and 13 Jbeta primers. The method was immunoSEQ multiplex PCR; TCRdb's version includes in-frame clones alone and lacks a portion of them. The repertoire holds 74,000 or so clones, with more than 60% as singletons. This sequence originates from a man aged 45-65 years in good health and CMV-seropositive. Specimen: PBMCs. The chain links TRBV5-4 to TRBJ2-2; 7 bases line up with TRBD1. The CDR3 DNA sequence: TGTGCCAGCAGCTCCGGGACAGACGTCACCGGGGAGCTGTTTTTT. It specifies CASSSGTDVTGELFF.